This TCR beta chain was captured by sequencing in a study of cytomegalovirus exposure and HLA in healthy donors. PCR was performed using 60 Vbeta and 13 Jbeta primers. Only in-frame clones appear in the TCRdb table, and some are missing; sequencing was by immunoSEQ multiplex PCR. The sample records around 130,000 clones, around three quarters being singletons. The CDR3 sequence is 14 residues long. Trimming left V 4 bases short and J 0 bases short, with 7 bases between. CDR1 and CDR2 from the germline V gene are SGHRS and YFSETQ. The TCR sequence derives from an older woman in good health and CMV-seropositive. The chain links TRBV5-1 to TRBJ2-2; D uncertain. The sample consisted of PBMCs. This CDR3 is CASSPESNTGELFF. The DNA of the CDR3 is TGCGCCAGCAGCCCTGAGTCGAACACCGGGGAGCTGTTTTTT.